These 13 T cell receptor beta chains share one sample of origin, sequenced in a study of shared T cell receptors in the human thymus. Sequenced by immunoSEQ multiplex PCR; TCRdb stores in-frame clones only, minus some. The repertoire consists of a few hundred thousand clones, with 85% to 95% occurring once and the leading ten covering approximately 0.02%. Sequenced sample: thymocytes. All receptors derive from a human donor.

J is TRBJ1-1 and V is TRBV29-1; D unclear. Trimming pared 8 bases from V and 1 base from J, leaving 8 bases between. This CDR3 has 11 residues. Germline V gene sequence: CDR1 SQVTM, CDR2 ANQGSEA. In DNA form, the CDR3 reads TGCAGCTTCACAGAGAACACTGAAGCTTTCTTT. Translated: CSFTENTEAFF.

This chain connects TRBV15 to TRBJ1-3; D might be TRBD1 (6 bases). The CDR3 has 12 residues. The V end was cut by 5 bases, the J end by 7 bases, with 9 bases between. Germline V gives CDR1 LNHNV, CDR2 YYDKDF (reference sequence). The DNA of the CDR3 is TGTGCCACCAGCGGGAGGGGGAACACCATATATTTT. This encodes CATSGRGNTIYF.

The rearrangement links TRBV29-1 to TRBJ1-1, with 11 nucleotides matching TRBD1. V trimming: 7 bases; J trimming: 6 bases; junction bases outside the gene matches: 7. The CDR3 length is 13 residues. The V gene's germline CDR1 is SQVTM and CDR2 ANQGSEA. CDR3 sequence reads: CSADRGQNAEAFF. In nucleotides, the CDR3 is TGCAGCGCGGACAGGGGGCAGAATGCTGAAGCTTTCTTT.

This chain uses TRBV28 with TRBJ1-2, with 12 bases matching TRBD1. The CDR3 covers 17 residues. The V gene end was trimmed by 6 bases and the J gene end by 5 bases; junction bases not matched to a gene: 13. The germline V gene has CDR1 MDHEN and CDR2 SYDVKM. The CDR3 nucleotides read TGTGCCAGCAGCACCCCCGGGACAGGGGGCCCAAGGTATGGCTACACCTTC. Translating gives CASSTPGTGGPRYGYTF.

This chain links TRBV6-1 with TRBJ2-1, with 8 nucleotides matching TRBD2. The V gene's germline CDR1 is MNHNS and CDR2 SASEGT. This CDR3 spans 24 amino acids. The V and J ends lost 1 base and 4 bases, in that order; junction bases with no gene match: 30. CDR3 nucleotide sequence: TGTGCCAGCAGTGAAGGAAGGAGGGTAATAGCGGGATCTGTTAGGAGGTATGGGTACAATGAGCAGTTCTTC. As protein: CASSEGRRVIAGSVRRYGYNEQFF.

The chain links TRBV2 to TRBJ1-2; D gene unclear. The V end lost 5 bases, the J end lost 8 bases, and 12 bases lay between the germline ends. The length of the CDR3 is 12 residues. From germline, CDR1 is SNHLY and CDR2 FYNNEI. Here the CDR3 DNA reads TGTGCCAGCAGTTCTACAGAGGGCGGCTACACCTTC. Amino acid sequence: CASSSTEGGYTF.

The CDR3, as DNA: TGCGCCAGCAGTCCCCTCTTTCGGCTAGCGGGTTATGAGCAGTTCTTC. This gives the protein CASSPLFRLAGYEQFF. J is TRBJ2-1 and V is TRBV23-1; 8 bases match TRBD2. TRBV23-1 is filed as an ORF, its function uncertain. Trimming at V came to 4 bases and at J to 8 bases, leaving 13 bases not matched to a gene. The CDR3 is made up of 16 amino acids.

DNA of the CDR3: TGTGCCAGCAGTTTTCCCAACAGGGGCTCCTCTGGGGCCAACGTCCTGACTTTC. Translation gives CASSFPNRGSSGANVLTF. The V gene is TRBV28, the J gene TRBJ2-6; 7 bases map to TRBD1. The CDR3 contains 18 residues. Germline CDR1 reads MDHEN; CDR2 reads SYDVKM. Unmatched junction bases numbered 8, after V lost 3 bases and J lost 0 bases.

The V gene is TRBV18, the J gene TRBJ1-1, with 7 bases aligning to TRBD1. The V and J ends lost 0 bases and 4 bases, in that order; junction bases with no gene match: 17. This CDR3 is 19 amino acids long. Per the germline V gene, CDR1 is KGHSH and CDR2 is LQKENI. CDR3 region: CASSPPRQGAVVVGTEAFF. The CDR3 nucleotides read TGTGCCAGCTCACCACCCCGACAGGGAGCGGTCGTGGTAGGCACTGAAGCTTTCTTT.

The V gene is TRBV7-8, the J gene TRBJ2-1; D unclear. Deletions cut 1 base from V and 7 bases from J, with 14 bases between. The CDR3 consists of 15 residues. Germline assignment: CDR1 SGHVS and CDR2 FQNEAQ. For the CDR3, the DNA is TGTGCCAGCAGCTTAGGCCCCCGGGCCGAGAATGAGCAGTTCTTC. Translation gives CASSLGPRAENEQFF. The complete variable domain, with remaining parts taken from reference TRBV7-8 and TRBJ2-1, reads GAGVSQSPRYKVAKRGQDVALRCDPISGHVSLFWYQQALGQGPEFLTYFQNEAQLDKSGLPSDRFFAERPEGSVSTLKIQRTQQEDSAVYLCASSLGPRAENEQFFGPGTRLTVL.

The gene calls are TRBV5-4 and TRBJ2-3; no reliable D call. The CDR3 has 18 residues. Germline CDR1 SGHNT, CDR2 YYREEE (reference sequence). Trimming stripped 6 bases from V and 2 bases from J, with 25 bases between. The DNA for the CDR3 is TGTGCCAGCACCCCTCACCCGTCCGGAAGCTTCCTCACAGATACGCAGTATTTT. Its translation: CASTPHPSGSFLTDTQYF.

This sequence joins TRBV5-4 and TRBJ2-5; 8 nucleotides line up with TRBD1. Germline CDR1 SGHNT, CDR2 YYREEE (reference sequence). J was trimmed by 3 bases and V by 4 bases; bases with no gene match: 8. This CDR3 is built from 15 residues. CDR3 residues: CASSLRRQGKETQYF. Written as DNA, the CDR3 is TGTGCCAGCAGCCTTCGAAGACAGGGGAAAGAGACCCAGTACTTC.

The V and J genes are TRBV27 and TRBJ2-5; D is possibly TRBD1 (5 bases). Germline V gene sequence: CDR1 MNHEY, CDR2 SMNVEV (reference sequence). The V end lost 1 base, the J end lost 9 bases, and 24 bases lay between the germline ends. The CDR3 length is 17 residues. CDR3 loop: CASSLYSGQGYQEPQYF. DNA of the CDR3: TGTGCCAGCAGTTTATATTCCGGGCAGGGATATCAAGAACCCCAGTACTTC.